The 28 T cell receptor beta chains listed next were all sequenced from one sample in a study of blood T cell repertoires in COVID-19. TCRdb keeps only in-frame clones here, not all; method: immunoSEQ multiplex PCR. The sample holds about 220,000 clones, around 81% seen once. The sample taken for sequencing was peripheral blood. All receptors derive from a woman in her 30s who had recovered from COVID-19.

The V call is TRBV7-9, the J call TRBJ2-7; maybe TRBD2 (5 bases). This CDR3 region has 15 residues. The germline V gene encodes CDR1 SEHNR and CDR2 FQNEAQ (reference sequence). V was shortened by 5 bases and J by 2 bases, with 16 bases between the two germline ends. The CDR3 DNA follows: TGTGCCAGCAGCCGACTACAGCCGCCCCCCTACGAGCAGTACTTC. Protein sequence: CASSRLQPPPYEQYF.

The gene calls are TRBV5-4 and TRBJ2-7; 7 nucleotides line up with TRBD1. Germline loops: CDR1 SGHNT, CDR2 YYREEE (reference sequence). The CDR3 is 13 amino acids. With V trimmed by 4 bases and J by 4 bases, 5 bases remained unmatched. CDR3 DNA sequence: TGTGCCAGCAGCCCGGGACAGCCGTACGAGCAGTACTTC. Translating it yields CASSPGQPYEQYF.

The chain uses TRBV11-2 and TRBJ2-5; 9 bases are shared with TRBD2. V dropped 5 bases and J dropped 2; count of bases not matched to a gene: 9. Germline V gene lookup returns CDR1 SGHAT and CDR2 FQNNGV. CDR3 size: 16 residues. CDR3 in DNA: TGTGCCAGCAGCGCCAGGACTAGCGCCATTCAAGAGACCCAGTACTTC. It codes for CASSARTSAIQETQYF.

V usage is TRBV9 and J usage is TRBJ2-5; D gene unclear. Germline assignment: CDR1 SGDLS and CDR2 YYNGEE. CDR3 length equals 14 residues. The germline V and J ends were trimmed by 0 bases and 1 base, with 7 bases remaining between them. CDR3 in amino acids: CASSVAGSQETQYF. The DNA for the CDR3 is TGTGCCAGCAGCGTAGCTGGTAGCCAAGAGACCCAGTACTTC.

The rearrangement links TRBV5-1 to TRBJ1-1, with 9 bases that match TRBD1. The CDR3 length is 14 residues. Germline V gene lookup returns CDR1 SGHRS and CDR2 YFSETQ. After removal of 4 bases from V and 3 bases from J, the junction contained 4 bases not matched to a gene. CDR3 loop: CASSRDRVYTEAFF. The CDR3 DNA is TGCGCCAGCAGCCGGGACAGGGTATACACTGAAGCTTTCTTT.

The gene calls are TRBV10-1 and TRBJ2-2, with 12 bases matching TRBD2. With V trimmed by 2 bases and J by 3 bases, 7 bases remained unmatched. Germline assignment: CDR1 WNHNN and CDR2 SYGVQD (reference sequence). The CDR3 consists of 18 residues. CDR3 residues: CASSERLAGGPYTGELFF. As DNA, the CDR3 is TGCGCCAGCAGTGAGCGGCTAGCGGGAGGGCCGTACACCGGGGAGCTGTTTTTT.

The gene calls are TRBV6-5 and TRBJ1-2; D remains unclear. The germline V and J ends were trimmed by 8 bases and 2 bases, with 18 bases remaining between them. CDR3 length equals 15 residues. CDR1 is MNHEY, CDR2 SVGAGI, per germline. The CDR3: CASSPSGPSNYGYTF. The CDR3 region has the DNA TGTGCCAGCTCTCCCTCAGGTCCATCAAACTATGGCTACACCTTC.

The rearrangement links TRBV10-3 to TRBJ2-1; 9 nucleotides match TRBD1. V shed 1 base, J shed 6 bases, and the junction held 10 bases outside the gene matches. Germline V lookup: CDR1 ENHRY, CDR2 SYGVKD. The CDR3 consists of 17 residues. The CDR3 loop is CAISELTGTGRFNEQFF. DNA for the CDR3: TGTGCCATCAGTGAGTTGACCGGGACAGGGCGATTCAATGAGCAGTTCTTC.

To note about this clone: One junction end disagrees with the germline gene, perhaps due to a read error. Here the CDR3 reads CASSRGAPSDQPQHF. In DNA, the CDR3 is TGTGCCAGCAGCCGAGGGGCCCCTAGCGATCAGCCCCAGCATTTT. The chain has TRBV4-2 and TRBJ1-5; TRBD1 might be the D (5 bases). CDR3 length: 15 amino acids. Germline V lookup: CDR1 LGHNA, CDR2 YNFKEQ.

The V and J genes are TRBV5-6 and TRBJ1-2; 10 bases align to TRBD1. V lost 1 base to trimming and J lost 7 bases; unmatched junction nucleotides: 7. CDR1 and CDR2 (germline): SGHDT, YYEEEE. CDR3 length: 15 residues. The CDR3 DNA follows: TGTGCCAGCAGCTTGTCCCGGGACAGGGGAGGTGGCTACACCTTC. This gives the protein CASSLSRDRGGGYTF.

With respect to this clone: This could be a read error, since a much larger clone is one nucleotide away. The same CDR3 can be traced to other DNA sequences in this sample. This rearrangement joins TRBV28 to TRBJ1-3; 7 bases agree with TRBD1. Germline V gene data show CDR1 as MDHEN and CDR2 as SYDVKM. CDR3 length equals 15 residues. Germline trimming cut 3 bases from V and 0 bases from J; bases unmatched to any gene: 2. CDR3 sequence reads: CASSLAGGSGNTIYF. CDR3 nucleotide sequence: TGTGCCAGCAGTTTGGCAGGGGGCTCTGGAAACACCATATATTTT.

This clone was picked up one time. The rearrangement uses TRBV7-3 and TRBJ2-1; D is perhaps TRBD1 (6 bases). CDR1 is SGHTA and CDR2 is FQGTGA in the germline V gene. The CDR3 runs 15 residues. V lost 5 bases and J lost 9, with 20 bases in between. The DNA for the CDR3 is TGTGCCAGCAGCCCCACCACGACAGGTGTCGGTGAGCAGTTCTTC. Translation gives CASSPTTTGVGEQFF.

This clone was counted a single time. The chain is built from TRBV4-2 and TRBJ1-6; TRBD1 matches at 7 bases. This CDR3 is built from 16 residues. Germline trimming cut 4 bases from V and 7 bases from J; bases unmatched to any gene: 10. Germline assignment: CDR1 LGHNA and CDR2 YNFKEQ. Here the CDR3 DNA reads TGTGCCAGCAGCCCGGCGGAGGGGGCGAGGAATTCACCCCTCCACTTT. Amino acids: CASSPAEGARNSPLHF.

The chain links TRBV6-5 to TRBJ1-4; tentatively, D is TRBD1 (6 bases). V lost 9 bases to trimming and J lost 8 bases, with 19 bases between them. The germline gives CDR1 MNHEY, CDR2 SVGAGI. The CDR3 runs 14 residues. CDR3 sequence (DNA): TGTGCCAGTTCAAACAGGGAAGGGGTCGAAAAACTGTTTTTT. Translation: CASSNREGVEKLFF.

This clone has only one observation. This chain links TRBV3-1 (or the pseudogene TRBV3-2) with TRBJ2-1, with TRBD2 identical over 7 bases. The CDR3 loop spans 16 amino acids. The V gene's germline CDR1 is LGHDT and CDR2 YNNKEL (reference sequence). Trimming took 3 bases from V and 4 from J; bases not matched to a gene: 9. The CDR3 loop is CASSHAPSGEYNEQFF. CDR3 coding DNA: TGTGCCAGCAGCCACGCTCCTAGCGGAGAATACAATGAGCAGTTCTTC.

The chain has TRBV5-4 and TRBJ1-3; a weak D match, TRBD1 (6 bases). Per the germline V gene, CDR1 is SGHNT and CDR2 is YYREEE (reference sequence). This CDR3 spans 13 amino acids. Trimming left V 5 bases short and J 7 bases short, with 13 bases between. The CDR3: CASRGEGDNTIYF. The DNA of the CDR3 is TGTGCCAGCAGGGGAGAGGGGGACAACACCATATATTTT.

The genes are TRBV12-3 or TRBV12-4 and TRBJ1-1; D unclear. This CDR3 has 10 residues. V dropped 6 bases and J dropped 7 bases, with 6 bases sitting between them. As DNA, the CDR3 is TGTGCCAGCAGAGCCCGTGAAGCTTTCTTT. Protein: CASRAREAFF.

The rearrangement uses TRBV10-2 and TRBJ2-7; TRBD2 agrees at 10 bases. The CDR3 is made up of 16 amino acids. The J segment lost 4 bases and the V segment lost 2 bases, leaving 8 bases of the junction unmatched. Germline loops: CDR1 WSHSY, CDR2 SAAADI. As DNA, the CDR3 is TGCGCCAGCAGTGAGACCCAAGCGGGAGGGCCATACGAGCAGTACTTC. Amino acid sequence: CASSETQAGGPYEQYF.

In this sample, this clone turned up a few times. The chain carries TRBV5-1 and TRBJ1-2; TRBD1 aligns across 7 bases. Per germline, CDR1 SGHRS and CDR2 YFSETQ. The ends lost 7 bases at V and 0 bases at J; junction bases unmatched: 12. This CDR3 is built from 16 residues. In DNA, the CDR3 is TGCGCCAGCCGCCGGGACAGCGAGCCTACTAACTATGGCTACACCTTC. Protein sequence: CASRRDSEPTNYGYTF.

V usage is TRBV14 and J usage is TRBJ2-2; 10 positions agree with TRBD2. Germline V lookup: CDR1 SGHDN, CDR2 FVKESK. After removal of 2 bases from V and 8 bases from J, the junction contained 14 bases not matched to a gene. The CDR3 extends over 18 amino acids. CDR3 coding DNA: TGTGCCAGCAGCCAATTTCGGCTAGCGGGAGTGGCGGCGGGGGAGCTGTTTTTT. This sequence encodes CASSQFRLAGVAAGELFF.

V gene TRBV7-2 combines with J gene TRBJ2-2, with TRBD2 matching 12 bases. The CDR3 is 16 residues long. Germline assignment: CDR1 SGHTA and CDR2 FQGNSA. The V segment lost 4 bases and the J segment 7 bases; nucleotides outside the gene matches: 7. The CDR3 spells CASSSFRLAGDGELFF. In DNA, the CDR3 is TGTGCCAGCAGCTCCTTCCGACTAGCGGGAGACGGGGAGCTGTTTTTT.

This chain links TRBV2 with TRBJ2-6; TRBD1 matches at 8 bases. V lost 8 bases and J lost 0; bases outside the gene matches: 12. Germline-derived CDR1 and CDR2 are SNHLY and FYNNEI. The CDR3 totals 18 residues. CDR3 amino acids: CASGRTGKGASGANVLTF. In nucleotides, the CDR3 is TGTGCCAGCGGGAGGACAGGGAAGGGGGCCTCTGGGGCCAACGTCCTGACTTTC.

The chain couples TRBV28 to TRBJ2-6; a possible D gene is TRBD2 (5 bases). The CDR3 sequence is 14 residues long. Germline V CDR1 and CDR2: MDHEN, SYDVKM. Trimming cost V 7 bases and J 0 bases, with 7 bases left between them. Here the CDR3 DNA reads TGTGCCAGCACCCGGGGCTCTGGGGCCAACGTCCTGACTTTC. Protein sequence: CASTRGSGANVLTF.

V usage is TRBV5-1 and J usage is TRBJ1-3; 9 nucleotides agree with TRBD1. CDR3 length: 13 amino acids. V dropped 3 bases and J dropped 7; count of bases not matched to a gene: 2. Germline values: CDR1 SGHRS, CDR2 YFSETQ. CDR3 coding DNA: TGCGCCAGCAGCTGGGACAGGGAGAACACCATATATTTT. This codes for CASSWDRENTIYF. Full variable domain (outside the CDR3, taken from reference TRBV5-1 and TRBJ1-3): KAGVTQTPRYLIKTRGQQVTLSCSPISGHRSVSWYQQTPGQGLQFLFEYFSETQRNKGNFPGRFSGRQFSNSRSEMNVSTLELGDSALYLCASSWDRENTIYFGEGSWLTVV.

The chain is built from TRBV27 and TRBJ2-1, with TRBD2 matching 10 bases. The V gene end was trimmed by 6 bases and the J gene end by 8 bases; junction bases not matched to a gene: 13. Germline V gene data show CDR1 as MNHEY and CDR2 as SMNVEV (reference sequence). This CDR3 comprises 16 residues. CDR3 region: CASSPTLAGVAHEQFF. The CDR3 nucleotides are TGTGCCAGCAGCCCGACCCTAGCGGGAGTGGCCCATGAGCAGTTCTTC.

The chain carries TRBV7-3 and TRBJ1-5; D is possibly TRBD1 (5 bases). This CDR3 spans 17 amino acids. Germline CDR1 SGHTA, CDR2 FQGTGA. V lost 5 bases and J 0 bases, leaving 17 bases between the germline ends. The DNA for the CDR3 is TGTGCCAGCAGCCCAACAAACCTTGACAGTAGCAATCAGCCCCAGCATTTT. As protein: CASSPTNLDSSNQPQHF.

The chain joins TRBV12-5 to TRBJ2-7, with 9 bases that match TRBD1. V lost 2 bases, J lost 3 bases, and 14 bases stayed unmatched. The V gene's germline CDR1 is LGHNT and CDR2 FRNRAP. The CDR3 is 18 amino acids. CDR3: CASGLPSWDRERNYEQYF. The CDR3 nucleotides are TGTGCTAGTGGTTTGCCGTCCTGGGACAGGGAAAGGAACTACGAGCAGTACTTC.

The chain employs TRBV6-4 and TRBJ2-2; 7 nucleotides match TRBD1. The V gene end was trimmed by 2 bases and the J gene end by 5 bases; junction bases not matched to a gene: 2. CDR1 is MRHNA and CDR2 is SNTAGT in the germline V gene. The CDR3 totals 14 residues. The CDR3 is CASSDTTGTGELFF. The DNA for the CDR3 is TGTGCCAGCAGTGACACGACAGGGACCGGGGAGCTGTTTTTT.